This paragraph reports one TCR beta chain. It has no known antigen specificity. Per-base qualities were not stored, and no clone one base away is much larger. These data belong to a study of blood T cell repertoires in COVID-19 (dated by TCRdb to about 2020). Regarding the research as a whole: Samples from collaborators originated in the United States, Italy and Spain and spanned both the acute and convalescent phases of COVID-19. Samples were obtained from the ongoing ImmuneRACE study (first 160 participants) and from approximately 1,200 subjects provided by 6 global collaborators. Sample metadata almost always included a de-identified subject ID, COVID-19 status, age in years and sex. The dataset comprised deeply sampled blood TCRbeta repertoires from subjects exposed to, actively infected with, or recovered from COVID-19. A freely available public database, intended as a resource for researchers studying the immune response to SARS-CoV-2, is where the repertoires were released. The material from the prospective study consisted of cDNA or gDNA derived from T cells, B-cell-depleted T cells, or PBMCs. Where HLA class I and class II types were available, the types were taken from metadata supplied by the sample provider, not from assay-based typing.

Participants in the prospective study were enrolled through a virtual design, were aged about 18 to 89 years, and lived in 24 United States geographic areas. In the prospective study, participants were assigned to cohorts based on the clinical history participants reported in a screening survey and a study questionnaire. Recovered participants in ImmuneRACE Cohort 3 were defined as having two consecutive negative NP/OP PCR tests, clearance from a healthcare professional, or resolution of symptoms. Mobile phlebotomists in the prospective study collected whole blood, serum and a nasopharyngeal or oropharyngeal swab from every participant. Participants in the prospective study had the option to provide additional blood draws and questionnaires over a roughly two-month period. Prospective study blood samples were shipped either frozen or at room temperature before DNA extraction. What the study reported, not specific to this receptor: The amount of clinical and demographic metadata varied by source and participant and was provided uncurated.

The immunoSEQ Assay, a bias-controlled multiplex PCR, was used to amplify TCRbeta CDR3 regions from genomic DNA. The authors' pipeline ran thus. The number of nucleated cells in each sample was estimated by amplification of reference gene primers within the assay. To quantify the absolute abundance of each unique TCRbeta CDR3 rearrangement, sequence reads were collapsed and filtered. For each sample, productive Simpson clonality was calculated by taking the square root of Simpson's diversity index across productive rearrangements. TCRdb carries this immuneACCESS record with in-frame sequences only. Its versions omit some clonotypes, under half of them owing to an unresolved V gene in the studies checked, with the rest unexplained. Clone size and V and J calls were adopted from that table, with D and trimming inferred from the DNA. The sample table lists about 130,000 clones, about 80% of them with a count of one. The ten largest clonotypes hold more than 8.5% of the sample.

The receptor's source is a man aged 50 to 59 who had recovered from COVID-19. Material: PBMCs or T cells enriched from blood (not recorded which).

Read as DNA, the sequence is TGTGCCAGCAGCCACGGACAGGGGACTAATTCACCCCTCCACTTT. Its translation reads: CASSHGQGTNSPLHF. This receptor chain uses TRBV13 and TRBJ1-6; a stretch of 9 junction bases matches TRBD1. CDR1 and CDR2 were assigned from the germline V gene (reference sequence) as PRHDT and FYEKMQ. Trimming takes 5 bases off V and 6 bases off J; junction bases not matched to a gene: 5. The CDR3 numbers 15 residues from cysteine through phenylalanine. Kept here is only the CDR3 DNA, which spans 45 bases and is read in frame from base 1.